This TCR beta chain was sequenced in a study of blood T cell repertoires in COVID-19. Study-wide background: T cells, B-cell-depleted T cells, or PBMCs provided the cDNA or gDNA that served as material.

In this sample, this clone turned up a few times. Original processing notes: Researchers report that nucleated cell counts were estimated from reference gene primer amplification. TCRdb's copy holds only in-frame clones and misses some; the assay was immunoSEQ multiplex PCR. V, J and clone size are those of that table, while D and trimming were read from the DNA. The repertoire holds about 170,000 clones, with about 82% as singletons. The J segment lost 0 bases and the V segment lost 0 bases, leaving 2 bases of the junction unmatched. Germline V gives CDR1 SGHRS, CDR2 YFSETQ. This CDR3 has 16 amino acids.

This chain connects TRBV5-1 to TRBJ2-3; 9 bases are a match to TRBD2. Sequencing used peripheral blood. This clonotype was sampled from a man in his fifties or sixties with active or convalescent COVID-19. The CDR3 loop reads CASSLVTSGSTDTQYF. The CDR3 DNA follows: TGCGCCAGCAGCTTGGTAACTAGCGGGAGCACAGATACGCAGTATTTT.